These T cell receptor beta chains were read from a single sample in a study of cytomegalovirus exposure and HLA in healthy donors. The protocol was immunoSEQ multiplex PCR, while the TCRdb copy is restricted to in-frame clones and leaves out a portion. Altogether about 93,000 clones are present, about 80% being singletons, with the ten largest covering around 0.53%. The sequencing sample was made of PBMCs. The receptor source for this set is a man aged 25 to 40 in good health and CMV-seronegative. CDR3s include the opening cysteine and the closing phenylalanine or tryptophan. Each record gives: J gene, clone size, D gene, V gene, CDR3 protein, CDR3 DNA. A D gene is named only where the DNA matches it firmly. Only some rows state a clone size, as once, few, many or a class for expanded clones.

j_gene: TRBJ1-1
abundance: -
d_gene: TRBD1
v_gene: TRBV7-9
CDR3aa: CASTYGGQGLTEAFF
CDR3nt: TGTGCCAGCACCTATGGAGGACAGGGGTTGACTGAAGCTTTCTTT

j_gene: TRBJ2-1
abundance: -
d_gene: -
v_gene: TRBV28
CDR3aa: CASSSVYNEQFF
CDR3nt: TGTGCCAGCAGTTCCGTCTACAATGAGCAGTTCTTC

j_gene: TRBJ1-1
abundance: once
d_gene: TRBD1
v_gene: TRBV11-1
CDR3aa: CASSFSGQVQAFF
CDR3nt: TGTGCCAGCAGCTTCTCGGGACAGGTTCAGGCTTTCTTT

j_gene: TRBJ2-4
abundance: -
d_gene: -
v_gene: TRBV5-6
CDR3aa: CASSQGGPNIQYF
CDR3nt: TGTGCCAGCAGCCAAGGGGGACCGAACATTCAGTACTTC

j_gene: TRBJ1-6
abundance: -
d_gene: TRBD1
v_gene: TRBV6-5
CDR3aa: CASSYSTGGYNSPLHF
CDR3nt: TGTGCCAGCAGTTACTCGACAGGGGGTTATAATTCACCCCTCCACTTT

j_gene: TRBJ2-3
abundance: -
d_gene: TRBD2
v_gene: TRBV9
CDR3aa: CASSVGSGRRGDTQYF
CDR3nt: TGTGCCAGCAGCGTAGGGAGCGGGAGAAGGGGAGATACGCAGTATTTT

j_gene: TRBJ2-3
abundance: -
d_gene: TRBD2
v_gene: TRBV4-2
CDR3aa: CASSQPRTSGASTDTQYF
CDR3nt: TGTGCCAGCAGCCAACCTAGGACTAGCGGAGCGAGCACAGATACGCAGTATTTT

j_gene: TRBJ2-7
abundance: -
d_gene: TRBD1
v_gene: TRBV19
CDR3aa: CASSPYGTGTYEQYF
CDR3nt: TGTGCCAGTAGTCCCTACGGGACAGGGACCTACGAGCAGTACTTC

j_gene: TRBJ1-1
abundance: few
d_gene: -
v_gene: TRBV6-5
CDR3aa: CASSRKNTEAFF
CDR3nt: TGTGCCAGCAGCCGTAAGAACACTGAAGCTTTCTTT

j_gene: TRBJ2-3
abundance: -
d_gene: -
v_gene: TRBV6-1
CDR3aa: CASSMDYSTDTQYF
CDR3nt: TGTGCCAGCAGTATGGACTACTCCACAGATACGCAGTATTTT

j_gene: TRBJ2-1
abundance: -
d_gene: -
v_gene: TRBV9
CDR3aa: CASSVEQSEQFF
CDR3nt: TGTGCCAGCAGCGTAGAGCAATCTGAGCAGTTCTTC